This T cell receptor (beta chain) appears in the sequencing data of a study of T cells after yellow fever vaccination. In this sample, this clonotype turned up a few times. Germline CDR1 reads MNHEY; CDR2 reads SVGAGI. The V gene end was trimmed by 6 bases and the J gene end by 7 bases; junction bases not matched to a gene: 3. This CDR3 has 14 amino acids. TCRdb re-called the 5' RACE reads with MiXCR, one entry per CDR3 protein. This sample has around 300,000 distinct CDR3 sequences, with roughly 4.3% found just once. The sample here was PBMCs, taken 5 days after the yellow fever booster vaccination. This clonotype was sampled from a man aged 18 to 30 who received the YFV17D yellow fever vaccine. This sequence joins TRBV6-5 and TRBJ2-1; 13 bases are shared with TRBD2. As DNA, the CDR3 is TGTGCCAGCAGGGGACTAGCGGGGCTGAATGAGCAGTTCTTC. Residues: CASRGLAGLNEQFF.